The 20 T cell receptor beta chains below all came from one sample that was sequenced in a study of T-cell memory formation after mild COVID-19. MiXCR, applied by TCRdb to the 5' RACE reads, yields one record per CDR3 protein. Of hundreds of thousands of distinct CDR3 sequences in the sample, about 20% were seen once. Sequencing used PBMCs or a T cell subset sorted from them (not recorded which). The source is an adult woman who had mild COVID-19 (a few samples of this study predate the infection). Cell type and time point are not known.

The genes are TRBV5-5 and TRBJ2-4, with 9 bases aligning to TRBD2. Per the germline V gene, CDR1 is SGHKS and CDR2 is YYEKEE (reference sequence). The CDR3 covers 16 residues. V lost 0 bases to trimming and J lost 2 bases; unmatched junction nucleotides: 3. In nucleotides, the CDR3 is TGTGCCAGCAGCTTGGCTAGCGGGACGTCCAAAAACATTCAGTACTTC. Translating it yields CASSLASGTSKNIQYF.

This clonotype has a handful of counts. The V gene is TRBV27, the J gene TRBJ1-1, with a possible D match to TRBD1 (6 bases). V was clipped by 5 bases and J by 6 bases, with 19 bases between them. The CDR3 contains 15 residues. From germline, CDR1 is MNHEY and CDR2 SMNVEV (reference sequence). The CDR3 nucleotides are TGTGCCAGCAGTGTAGACAGGCGCCCCGTGGCTGAAGCTTTCTTT. Translated: CASSVDRRPVAEAFF.

There are a few counts of this clonotype. The chain joins TRBV18 to TRBJ1-2; TRBD1 is a possible D gene (5 bases). Trimming took off 3 bases at V and 8 bases at J, with 13 bases between the two ends. The CDR3 is made up of 13 amino acids. In germline, CDR1 is KGHSH, CDR2 LQKENI. For the CDR3, the DNA is TGTGCCAGCTCACCGTCCGGGACGGGAGGCTACACCTTC. Protein product: CASSPSGTGGYTF.

The V call is TRBV6-5, the J call TRBJ1-1; 9 positions match TRBD1. With V trimmed by 0 bases and J by 0 bases, 5 bases remained unmatched. The germline V gene encodes CDR1 MNHEY and CDR2 SVGAGI. CDR3 length equals 17 residues. The CDR3 protein is CASSYSDRGDMNTEAFF. The CDR3 DNA reads as TGTGCCAGCAGTTACTCGGACAGGGGCGATATGAACACTGAAGCTTTCTTT.

This chain joins TRBV30 and TRBJ2-1; TRBD2 might be the D (6 bases). Trimming cost V 2 bases and J 5 bases, with 13 bases left between them. The germline V gene has CDR1 GTSNPN and CDR2 SVGIG (reference sequence). This CDR3 has 14 amino acids. CDR3 residues: CAWSPGVGNNEQFF. DNA of the CDR3: TGTGCCTGGAGTCCGGGGGTTGGGAACAATGAGCAGTTCTTC.

The chain couples TRBV6-5 to TRBJ1-3, with D maybe TRBD1 (6 bases). V lost 5 bases and J lost 4, with 12 bases in between. CDR1 is MNHEY, CDR2 SVGAGI, per germline. The CDR3 has 14 residues. The CDR3 loop reads CASSHPGQGNTIYF. CDR3 DNA sequence: TGTGCCAGCAGTCACCCGGGACAAGGAAACACCATATATTTT.

Only a few counts were recorded for this clonotype. The V gene is TRBV7-3, the J gene TRBJ2-1, with 11 positions matching TRBD1. After removal of 3 bases from V and 10 bases from J, the junction contained 8 bases not matched to a gene. The V gene's germline CDR1 is SGHTA and CDR2 FQGTGA. This CDR3 is built from 15 residues. CDR3 nucleotides: TGTGCCAGCAGCTTGGGACAGGGGGTGGGTCGCGAGCAGTTCTTC. Its protein is CASSLGQGVGREQFF. Full variable domain (missing parts from reference TRBV7-3 and TRBJ2-1): GAGVSQTPSNKVTEKGKYVELRCDPISGHTALYWYRQSLGQGPEFLIYFQGTGAADDSGLPNDRFFAVRPEGSVSTLKIQRTERGDSAVYLCASSLGQGVGREQFFGPGTRLTVL.

A few counts support this clonotype. The chain employs TRBV3-1 and TRBJ2-5, with a tentative D call TRBD2 (5 bases). The CDR3 is 13 residues long. The V end was cut by 1 base, the J end by 5 bases, with 8 bases between. Germline values: CDR1 LGHDT, CDR2 YNNKEL (reference sequence). CDR3 loop: CASSQGRTETQYF. CDR3 DNA sequence: TGTGCCAGCAGCCAAGGAAGGACTGAGACCCAGTACTTC.

The gene calls are TRBV7-3 and TRBJ2-2, with 8 bases matching TRBD2. Germline assignment: CDR1 SGHTA and CDR2 FQGTGA. The ends lost 0 bases at V and 7 bases at J; junction bases unmatched: 10. The CDR3 has 17 residues. The CDR3 protein is CASSLTASGPRGGELFF. CDR3 nucleotide sequence: TGTGCCAGCAGCTTAACGGCTAGCGGGCCCCGGGGCGGGGAGCTGTTTTTT.

This sequence joins TRBV20-1 and TRBJ1-5, with 8 bases aligning to TRBD1. The germline V gene has CDR1 DFQATT and CDR2 SNEGSKA (reference sequence). After removal of 6 bases from V and 3 bases from J, the junction contained 4 bases not matched to a gene. The CDR3 covers 13 residues. Here the CDR3 reads CSASDRDNQPQHF. CDR3 nucleotides: TGCAGTGCCTCGGACAGGGACAATCAGCCCCAGCATTTT.

The CDR3 bases are TGCGCCAGCAGCCAAGTTACGGCCCAAGAGACCCAGTACTTC. It translates to CASSQVTAQETQYF. The J gene is TRBJ2-5, the V gene TRBV4-1; no firm D call. Germline V gene lookup returns CDR1 MGHRA and CDR2 YSYEKL. V dropped 1 base and J dropped 1 base, with 7 bases sitting between them. The CDR3 is 14 residues long.

This clonotype came up a few times. V and J are TRBV11-3 and TRBJ2-1; the D gene is possibly TRBD1 (5 bases). There are 15 residues in the CDR3. The germline V gene encodes CDR1 SGHNT and CDR2 YENEEA. V lost 6 bases, J lost 2 bases, and 14 bases lay in between. CDR3 amino acids: CASSSDTGAYNEQFF. The CDR3 DNA sequence: TGTGCCAGCAGTTCCGACACAGGCGCCTACAATGAGCAGTTCTTC.

This clonotype was detected a few times. J is TRBJ2-3 and V is TRBV5-6; TRBD2 matches at 11 bases. Germline CDR1 SGHDT, CDR2 YYEEEE. J was trimmed by 2 bases and V by 0 bases; bases with no gene match: 8. This CDR3 contains 18 residues. The CDR3 sequence: CASSLGGGLAGVTDTQYF. The DNA of the CDR3 is TGTGCCAGCAGCTTGGGAGGAGGACTAGCGGGTGTCACAGATACGCAGTATTTT. Combining the CDR3 with reference TRBV5-6 and TRBJ2-3 gives the whole variable domain DAGVTQSPTHLIKTRGQQVTLRCSPKSGHDTVSWYQQALGQGPQFIFQYYEEEERQRGNFPDRFSGHQFPNYSSELNVNALLLGDSALYLCASSLGGGLAGVTDTQYFGPGTRLTVL.

This clonotype has a handful of counts. The chain carries TRBV20-1 and TRBJ1-4, with 9 bases that match TRBD1. Per the germline V gene, CDR1 is DFQATT and CDR2 is SNEGSKA (reference sequence). The CDR3 contains 15 residues. V shed 5 bases, J shed 13 bases, and the junction held 17 bases outside the gene matches. Written as DNA, the CDR3 is TGCAGTGCTGGGGCTCCCCGGGACAGGGCAGCAGGACTGTTTTTT. This sequence encodes CSAGAPRDRAAGLFF.

The chain uses TRBV7-2 and TRBJ2-3; D unresolved. CDR3 length equals 14 residues. V was clipped by 0 bases and J by 2 bases, with 6 bases between them. CDR1 SGHTA and CDR2 FQGNSA come from the germline V gene. CDR3 region: CASSLALFTDTQYF. CDR3 in DNA: TGTGCCAGCAGCTTAGCGCTATTCACAGATACGCAGTATTTT.

The genes are TRBV7-2 and TRBJ2-1; TRBD1 matches at 7 bases. V lost 0 bases, J lost 4 bases, and 12 bases stayed unmatched. Looked up from germline, CDR1 is SGHTA and CDR2 is FQGNSA. The CDR3 has 18 amino acids. The CDR3 spells CASSLASGGLISYNEQFF. CDR3 sequence (DNA): TGTGCCAGCAGCTTAGCCTCAGGGGGTCTCATTTCTTACAATGAGCAGTTCTTC.

Here the CDR3 reads CASSGGAGVASEQFF. Here the CDR3 DNA reads TGTGCCAGCAGCGGTGGAGCGGGAGTCGCTAGTGAGCAGTTCTTC. The V and J genes are TRBV7-3 and TRBJ2-1; 8 nucleotides agree with TRBD2. Germline V gene sequence: CDR1 SGHTA, CDR2 FQGTGA. The trim removed 5 bases at V and 9 bases at J, leaving 12 bases unmatched. The CDR3 extends over 15 amino acids.

This chain uses TRBV7-6 with TRBJ2-2; TRBD1 agrees at 8 bases. Trimming removed 1 base from V and 5 bases from J; junction bases left unmatched: 6. Germline CDR1 is SGHVS and CDR2 is FNYEAQ. CDR3 length: 16 residues. CDR3: CASSLGTGPRTGELFF. The CDR3 bases are TGTGCCAGCAGCTTAGGGACAGGGCCCAGGACCGGGGAGCTGTTTTTT.

The V and J genes are TRBV5-1 and TRBJ2-7; D remains ambiguous. This CDR3 is built from 12 residues. V shed 1 base and J shed 6 bases, with 8 bases lying between them. The germline V gene has CDR1 SGHRS and CDR2 YFSETQ. The CDR3 sequence: CASSLLSGEQYF. In DNA form, the CDR3 reads TGCGCCAGCAGCTTGTTGTCCGGCGAGCAGTACTTC.

This clonotype was seen more than once but under ten times. CDR3 DNA sequence: TGTGCCAGCAGCTTACAAGCGGGAGGATCCCATGAGCAGTTCTTC. This encodes CASSLQAGGSHEQFF. The V gene is TRBV7-3, the J gene TRBJ2-1; 9 bases map to TRBD2. V trimming: 2 bases; J trimming: 8 bases; junction bases outside the gene matches: 7. CDR1 and CDR2 from the germline V gene are SGHTA and FQGTGA. The CDR3 sequence is 15 residues long.